Below, one T cell receptor beta chain is given with its context. Followed over time, Seattle patients had been enrolled while infection was active. The CDR3 length is 15 residues. Germline values: CDR1 SGHRS, CDR2 YFSETQ. The V and J ends lost 2 bases and 2 bases respectively, with 12 bases between them. This specimen belongs to a study of blood T cell repertoires in COVID-19. The wider study: Samples representing acute and convalescent COVID-19 were sourced from the United States, Italy and Spain. The cDNA or gDNA used as material had been derived from T cells, B-cell-depleted T cells, or PBMCs.

TCRdb's table, derived via immunoSEQ multiplex PCR, lists solely in-frame clones and lacks some. The sample shows some 300,000 clones, roughly 90% of them seen only once. This receptor was identified in a woman between 40 and 50 years old with COVID-19, enrolled during active disease. This chain links TRBV5-1 with TRBJ2-3; tentatively, D is TRBD1 (6 bases). The sequencing input was peripheral blood. For the CDR3, the DNA is TGCGCCAGCAGCTTACTAGGACAGCCCACAGATACGCAGTATTTT. Its translation: CASSLLGQPTDTQYF.